This T cell receptor beta chain was sequenced during a study of shared clonotypes between healthy human individuals. The study enrolled healthy HIV-negative adults without recent acute infections or vaccinations as donors. V shed 5 bases and J 5 bases; nucleotides not matched to a gene: 9. Germline V gene sequence: CDR1 MNHEY, CDR2 SMNVEV (reference sequence). This CDR3 comprises 16 residues. The method was immunoSEQ multiplex PCR; TCRdb's version includes in-frame clones alone and lacks a portion of them. The sample records 450,000 or so clones, roughly four fifths being singletons. The sample taken for sequencing was PBMCs. The V gene is TRBV27, the J gene TRBJ2-1; 10 bases line up with TRBD2. The clonotype was recovered from a woman aged 40 to 50 in good health. Some clones in this sample may be carry-over from other donors' samples. In DNA, the CDR3 is TGTGCCAGCAGTCCGCTTTGGAGCGGGAGGGACAATGAGCAGTTCTTC. Translating it yields CASSPLWSGRDNEQFF.